This T cell receptor beta chain was sequenced during a study of blood T cell repertoires in COVID-19. The J segment lost 3 bases and the V segment lost 1 base, leaving 0 bases of the junction unmatched. Germline loops: CDR1 LGHNA, CDR2 YNFKEQ. The CDR3 is made up of 15 amino acids. Under the authors' procedure: Amplification with reference gene primers provided the estimates of nucleated cell counts. TCRdb keeps only in-frame clones here, not all; method: immunoSEQ multiplex PCR. The DNA was the basis for D and trimming; V, J and clone size are from that table. Here the sample spans under 200,000 clones, 70% to 90% being singletons.

Sequencing was carried out using peripheral blood. The rearrangement joins TRBV4-2 to TRBJ1-4, with 9 positions matching TRBD1. The sequence derives from a man in his forties who had recovered from COVID-19. The CDR3 sequence is CASSQGTGANEKLFF. DNA for the CDR3: TGTGCCAGCAGCCAAGGGACAGGGGCTAATGAAAAACTGTTTTTT.